These T cell receptor beta chains were read from a single sample in a study of T cells in narcolepsy. The assay was immunoSEQ multiplex PCR, and TCRdb's table has in-frame clones only and misses some. The sample lists around 30,000 clones; about four fifths were seen once. The sample consisted of CD45RA- memory CD4+ T cells from PBMCs. The receptor source for this set is a human donor with narcolepsy. The CDR3 runs from the conserved cysteine through the conserved F or W. Fields, in order: V gene, clone size, D gene, J gene, CDR3 protein, CDR3 DNA. D genes are given only for firm matches. Clone size is stated in some rows and not others, as once, few, many or a class when expanded.

v_call: TRBV28
clone_size: NA
d_call: TRBD1
j_call: TRBJ2-7
cdr3_aa: CATTSPGQFPYEQYF
cdr3_nt: TGTGCCACCACTTCTCCGGGACAGTTTCCTTACGAGCAGTACTTC

v_call: TRBV4-3
clone_size: NA
d_call: TRBD1
j_call: TRBJ2-1
cdr3_aa: CASSKTGTGGREQFF
cdr3_nt: TGCGCCAGCAGCAAAACCGGGACAGGGGGTCGGGAGCAGTTCTTC

v_call: TRBV7-2
clone_size: NA
d_call: NA
j_call: TRBJ2-5
cdr3_aa: CASSLGSTQYF
cdr3_nt: TGTGCCAGCAGCTTAGGGTCCACCCAGTACTTC

v_call: TRBV6-5
clone_size: NA
d_call: TRBD1
j_call: TRBJ1-6
cdr3_aa: CASSQRQGAYSPLHF
cdr3_nt: TGTGCCAGCAGTCAAAGACAGGGGGCTTATTCACCCCTCCACTTT

v_call: TRBV6-1
clone_size: few
d_call: NA
j_call: TRBJ1-1
cdr3_aa: CASSDGVDTEAFF
cdr3_nt: TGTGCCAGCAGTGACGGAGTAGACACTGAAGCTTTCTTT

v_call: TRBV2
clone_size: once
d_call: NA
j_call: TRBJ2-6
cdr3_aa: CASSQGTGGANVLTF
cdr3_nt: TGTGCCAGCAGCCAGGGGACGGGCGGGGCCAACGTCCTGACTTTC

v_call: TRBV9
clone_size: NA
d_call: TRBD1
j_call: TRBJ2-7
cdr3_aa: CASSVAGTGGYEQYF
cdr3_nt: TGTGCCAGCAGCGTAGCCGGGACAGGGGGCTACGAGCAGTACTTC

v_call: TRBV5-8
clone_size: NA
d_call: NA
j_call: TRBJ2-1
cdr3_aa: CASSLVGERYNEQFF
cdr3_nt: TGTGCCAGCAGCTTGGTAGGGGAGCGGTACAATGAGCAGTTCTTC

v_call: TRBV29-1
clone_size: NA
d_call: NA
j_call: TRBJ1-2
cdr3_aa: CSVAQAGGYTF
cdr3_nt: TGCAGTGTTGCGCAGGCGGGCGGCTACACCTTC

v_call: TRBV21-1
clone_size: NA
d_call: NA
j_call: TRBJ2-7
cdr3_aa: CASSKGGTRYEQYF
cdr3_nt: TGTGCCAGCAGCAAAGGTGGGACACGCTACGAGCAGTACTTC

v_call: TRBV21-1
clone_size: NA
d_call: NA
j_call: TRBJ1-5
cdr3_aa: CASSKSSPDRGSNQPQHF
cdr3_nt: TGTGCCAGCAGCAAATCATCCCCGGACAGGGGGAGCAATCAGCCCCAGCATTTT

v_call: TRBV5-6
clone_size: NA
d_call: NA
j_call: TRBJ1-1
cdr3_aa: CASTPNGMNTEAFF
cdr3_nt: TGTGCCAGCACGCCCAACGGGATGAACACTGAAGCTTTCTTT

v_call: TRBV5-1
clone_size: NA
d_call: TRBD1
j_call: TRBJ1-1
cdr3_aa: CASKIQGTNTEAFF
cdr3_nt: TGCGCCAGCAAAATACAGGGGACGAACACTGAAGCTTTCTTT

v_call: TRBV5-1
clone_size: NA
d_call: NA
j_call: TRBJ1-1
cdr3_aa: CASSQTQNSNTEAFF
cdr3_nt: TGCGCCAGCAGCCAAACACAGAACTCGAACACTGAAGCTTTCTTT

v_call: TRBV5-1
clone_size: NA
d_call: TRBD1
j_call: TRBJ2-2
cdr3_aa: CASGDSINTGELFF
cdr3_nt: TGCGCCAGCGGGGACAGTATTAACACCGGGGAGCTGTTTTTT

v_call: TRBV6-6
clone_size: NA
d_call: NA
j_call: TRBJ2-7
cdr3_aa: CASRSGTLNYEQYF
cdr3_nt: TGTGCCAGCAGGTCCGGGACTTTGAACTACGAGCAGTACTTC

v_call: TRBV6-6
clone_size: NA
d_call: TRBD1
j_call: TRBJ1-6
cdr3_aa: CASRPDRGTGSPLHF
cdr3_nt: TGTGCCAGCAGACCAGACAGGGGGACTGGTTCACCCCTCCACTTT

v_call: TRBV14
clone_size: NA
d_call: NA
j_call: TRBJ1-2
cdr3_aa: CASSQEAGMRGYTF
cdr3_nt: TGTGCCAGCAGCCAAGAGGCTGGGATGCGTGGCTACACCTTC

v_call: TRBV19
clone_size: once
d_call: TRBD2
j_call: TRBJ2-1
cdr3_aa: CASSMGNSGGTYNEQFF
cdr3_nt: TGTGCCAGTAGTATGGGGAATAGCGGGGGAACCTACAATGAGCAGTTCTTC

v_call: TRBV6-5
clone_size: NA
d_call: NA
j_call: TRBJ1-5
cdr3_aa: CASRIREYSNQPQHF
cdr3_nt: TGTGCCAGCAGGATCAGGGAATATAGCAATCAGCCCCAGCATTTT

v_call: TRBV6-5
clone_size: once
d_call: TRBD1
j_call: TRBJ1-1
cdr3_aa: CASKPQGAGTEAFF
cdr3_nt: TGTGCCAGCAAACCCCAGGGGGCCGGCACTGAAGCTTTCTTT

v_call: TRBV9
clone_size: NA
d_call: NA
j_call: TRBJ1-1
cdr3_aa: CASSSQETGHTEAFF
cdr3_nt: TGTGCCAGCAGCTCGCAGGAAACAGGGCACACTGAAGCTTTCTTT

v_call: TRBV6-6
clone_size: NA
d_call: NA
j_call: TRBJ1-2
cdr3_aa: CASKEQNYGYTF
cdr3_nt: TGTGCCAGCAAAGAACAGAACTATGGCTACACCTTC

v_call: TRBV9
clone_size: NA
d_call: TRBD2
j_call: TRBJ2-6
cdr3_aa: CASSVGSGASGANVLTF
cdr3_nt: TGTGCCAGCAGCGTCGGGAGCGGGGCCTCTGGGGCCAACGTCCTGACTTTC

v_call: TRBV28
clone_size: NA
d_call: NA
j_call: TRBJ1-3
cdr3_aa: CAGQGAPMGTIYF
cdr3_nt: TGTGCCGGTCAAGGGGCCCCAATGGGCACCATATATTTT

v_call: TRBV5-1
clone_size: NA
d_call: NA
j_call: TRBJ2-7
cdr3_aa: CASSFLPIGDYEQYF
cdr3_nt: TGCGCCAGCAGCTTTTTACCCATAGGGGACTACGAGCAGTACTTC

v_call: TRBV6-5
clone_size: NA
d_call: TRBD1
j_call: TRBJ2-1
cdr3_aa: CASSGRTGSNEQFF
cdr3_nt: TGTGCCAGCAGTGGACGGACAGGGAGCAATGAGCAGTTCTTC

v_call: TRBV7-9
clone_size: NA
d_call: NA
j_call: TRBJ1-1
cdr3_aa: CASSRGSMNTEAFF
cdr3_nt: TGTGCCAGTTCTAGAGGGAGCATGAACACTGAAGCTTTCTTT

v_call: TRBV11-2
clone_size: NA
d_call: NA
j_call: TRBJ2-7
cdr3_aa: CASSLERTGLGEQYF
cdr3_nt: TGTGCCAGCAGCTTAGAACGCACTGGTCTCGGCGAGCAGTACTTC

v_call: TRBV11-3
clone_size: NA
d_call: TRBD1
j_call: TRBJ2-1
cdr3_aa: CASSLVVRGRHNEQFF
cdr3_nt: TGTGCCAGCAGCTTAGTGGTCAGGGGGCGACACAATGAGCAGTTCTTC

v_call: TRBV14
clone_size: few
d_call: NA
j_call: TRBJ2-2
cdr3_aa: CASSPRQGRAPGELFF
cdr3_nt: TGTGCCAGCAGCCCACGGCAGGGAAGGGCCCCCGGGGAGCTGTTTTTT

v_call: TRBV5-8
clone_size: NA
d_call: NA
j_call: TRBJ1-1
cdr3_aa: CASSHSWWGTEAFF
cdr3_nt: TGTGCCAGCAGCCATAGCTGGTGGGGGACTGAAGCTTTCTTT

v_call: TRBV5-6
clone_size: NA
d_call: TRBD1
j_call: TRBJ1-6
cdr3_aa: CASSTFRTGVNSPLHF
cdr3_nt: TGTGCCAGCAGCACCTTTCGGACAGGGGTTAATTCACCCCTCCACTTT

v_call: TRBV28
clone_size: NA
d_call: TRBD1
j_call: TRBJ2-7
cdr3_aa: CASKTSGDRGLRGF
cdr3_nt: TGTGCCAGCAAAACTTCCGGAGACAGGGGGCTTAGGGGCTTC

v_call: TRBV7-7
clone_size: few
d_call: TRBD1
j_call: TRBJ2-1
cdr3_aa: CASRPGQGLGEQFF
cdr3_nt: TGTGCTAGCAGGCCAGGACAGGGGTTGGGTGAGCAGTTCTTC

v_call: TRBV6-1
clone_size: NA
d_call: NA
j_call: TRBJ1-2
cdr3_aa: CASNNGHGYTF
cdr3_nt: TGTGCCAGCAATAATGGGCATGGCTACACCTTC

v_call: TRBV5-4
clone_size: NA
d_call: NA
j_call: TRBJ2-7
cdr3_aa: CASSLASGNPSSYEQYF
cdr3_nt: TGTGCCAGCAGCTTGGCGTCGGGGAACCCTAGCTCCTACGAGCAGTACTTC

v_call: TRBV28
clone_size: few
d_call: TRBD1
j_call: TRBJ1-2
cdr3_aa: CASSRETGGNYGYTF
cdr3_nt: TGTGCCAGCAGTAGAGAAACAGGGGGAAACTATGGCTACACCTTC

v_call: TRBV7-2
clone_size: NA
d_call: NA
j_call: TRBJ1-2
cdr3_aa: CASSSGQGGVGGYTF
cdr3_nt: TGTGCCAGCAGCTCCGGCCAGGGAGGGGTGGGTGGCTACACCTTC

v_call: TRBV29-1
clone_size: NA
d_call: NA
j_call: TRBJ1-3
cdr3_aa: CSARPGGGNTIYF
cdr3_nt: TGCAGCGCCCGACCCGGGGGCGGAAACACCATATATTTT

v_call: TRBV7-2
clone_size: NA
d_call: TRBD2
j_call: TRBJ2-4
cdr3_aa: CASSSISGGPLGQYF
cdr3_nt: TGTGCCAGCAGCTCCATAAGCGGGGGACCCCTGGGACAGTACTTC